These 32 T cell receptor beta chains share one sample of origin, sequenced in a study of PD-1 blockade in classical Hodgkin lymphoma. Only in-frame clones appear in the TCRdb table, and some are missing; sequencing was by immunoSEQ multiplex PCR. The table shows under 35,000 clones, with roughly nine tenths occurring only once. Described time point: newly diagnosed, previously untreated cHL patient sample. Investigators isolated CD4+ T cells from thawed PBMCs through magnetic negative selection. The sequencing input was CD4+ T cells from blood. The receptor source for this set is a human donor with classical Hodgkin lymphoma.

This chain joins TRBV7-2 and TRBJ2-7, with D unclear. CDR3 length equals 15 residues. CDR1 SGHTA and CDR2 FQGNSA come from the germline V gene. V lost 1 base and J lost 2, with 12 bases in between. CDR3 coding DNA: TGTGCCAGCAGCTTAGAGGCTATTCCAGCCTACGAGCAGTACTTC. Amino acid sequence: CASSLEAIPAYEQYF.

The gene calls are TRBV19 and TRBJ2-7; a weak D match, TRBD1 (6 bases). The CDR3 runs to 14 residues. V was shortened by 7 bases and J by 2 bases, with 15 bases between the two germline ends. Germline CDR1 LNHDA, CDR2 SQIVND (reference sequence). The chain's CDR3 is CASTNTAGAYEQYF. The CDR3, as DNA: TGTGCCAGTACCAATACGGCAGGGGCCTACGAGCAGTACTTC.

This clone turned up a few times. This sequence joins TRBV9 and TRBJ1-5; unclear D gene. There are 14 residues in the CDR3. Germline assignment: CDR1 SGDLS and CDR2 YYNGEE. V gave up 1 base and J gave up 4 bases, with 9 bases separating them. Here the CDR3 reads CASSVNDWNQPQHF. CDR3 in DNA: TGTGCCAGCAGCGTAAATGATTGGAATCAGCCCCAGCATTTT.

This clone was detected only a few times. The V gene is TRBV28, the J gene TRBJ2-7, with D unclear. Trimming stripped 7 bases from V and 4 bases from J, with 8 bases between. The CDR3 spans 11 residues. CDR1 is MDHEN and CDR2 is SYDVKM in the germline V gene. The CDR3 sequence is CASKGFYEQYF. The DNA for the CDR3 is TGTGCCAGCAAAGGCTTTTACGAGCAGTACTTC.

CDR3 nucleotide sequence: TGTGCCAGCAGCTCCGGGACAGGGGCCCGAGGTCCCCAGCATTTT. It codes for CASSSGTGARGPQHF. The rearrangement joins TRBV28 to TRBJ1-5, with 10 nucleotides matching TRBD1. Germline values: CDR1 MDHEN, CDR2 SYDVKM. This CDR3 is 15 amino acids long. Germline trimming cut 6 bases from V and 10 bases from J; bases unmatched to any gene: 12.

V is TRBV5-1 and J is TRBJ2-3; 8 bases agree with TRBD1. The trim removed 4 bases at V and 3 bases at J, leaving 4 bases unmatched. Germline assignment: CDR1 SGHRS and CDR2 YFSETQ. The CDR3 is 14 residues long. The CDR3 loop reads CASSGGQGTDTQYF. The CDR3 bases are TGCGCCAGCAGCGGAGGACAGGGAACAGATACGCAGTATTTT.

The CDR3 nucleotides read TGTGCTTCGTCGGAACTAGCGGGAGTCGAGCAGTACTTC. Translating gives CASSELAGVEQYF. The chain has TRBV19 and TRBJ2-7, with TRBD2 matching over 11 bases. Germline V lookup: CDR1 LNHDA, CDR2 SQIVND (reference sequence). This CDR3 spans 13 amino acids.

V usage is TRBV11-2 and J usage is TRBJ2-1; unclear D gene. CDR1 SGHAT and CDR2 FQNNGV come from the germline V gene. Deletions cut 6 bases from V and 8 bases from J, with 8 bases between. The CDR3 is made up of 11 amino acids. CDR3 nucleotides: TGTGCCAGCAGTAAGAGAGATGAGCAGTTCTTC. Its translation: CASSKRDEQFF.

V and J are TRBV5-1 and TRBJ2-2; D unresolved. The CDR3 contains 16 residues. Trimming pared 0 bases from V and 5 bases from J, leaving 14 bases between. Germline V lookup: CDR1 SGHRS, CDR2 YFSETQ. The CDR3 sequence is CASSLVGSPTTGELFF. For the CDR3, the DNA is TGCGCCAGCAGCTTGGTAGGTAGCCCCACGACCGGGGAGCTGTTTTTT.

V and J are TRBV7-8 and TRBJ2-7; D uncertain. CDR3 length: 14 residues. V was cut by 1 base and J by 3 bases, with 10 bases left in between. Per germline, CDR1 SGHVS and CDR2 FQNEAQ. CDR3 residues: CASSLVWDSYEQYF. CDR3 bases: TGTGCCAGCAGCTTAGTGTGGGATAGCTACGAGCAGTACTTC.

This chain connects TRBV2 to TRBJ2-5, with TRBD2 matching 8 bases. Germline CDR1 is SNHLY and CDR2 is FYNNEI. The CDR3 has 14 residues. V shed 9 bases, J shed 5 bases, and the junction held 11 bases outside the gene matches. CDR3 amino acids: CASGLANRGETQYF. Written as DNA, the CDR3 is TGTGCCAGTGGACTAGCAAATAGAGGGGAGACCCAGTACTTC.

This clone was counted once. The chain employs TRBV11-3 and TRBJ1-5; the D is unclear. The CDR3 extends over 16 amino acids. Trimming removed 4 bases at V and 0 bases at J, with 13 bases between. The germline CDR1 and CDR2 sequences are SGHNT and YENEEA. CDR3 protein: CASSYLGRYSNQPQHF. Written as DNA, the CDR3 is TGTGCCAGCAGCTACCTAGGACGGTATAGCAATCAGCCCCAGCATTTT.

The chain carries TRBV19 and TRBJ2-1; tentatively, D is TRBD2 (6 bases). The CDR3 loop spans 14 amino acids. V lost 3 bases and J lost 4, with 10 bases in between. CDR1 and CDR2 from the germline V gene are LNHDA and SQIVND (reference sequence). DNA for the CDR3: TGTGCCAGTAGTATGCTAGCGACGTACAATGAGCAGTTCTTC. Translated: CASSMLATYNEQFF.

The chain uses TRBV5-4 and TRBJ2-1; perhaps TRBD1 as D (6 bases). V was clipped by 4 bases and J by 9 bases, with 14 bases between them. The CDR3 runs to 13 residues. Germline-derived CDR1 and CDR2 are SGHNT and YYREEE (reference sequence). DNA for the CDR3: TGTGCCAGCAGCGTTACAGGGAAGGGTGAGCAGTTCTTC. Encoded protein: CASSVTGKGEQFF. Using reference TRBV5-4 and TRBJ2-1 for the parts outside the CDR3, the full variable domain is ETGVTQSPTHLIKTRGQQVTLRCSSQSGHNTVSWYQQALGQGPQFIFQYYREEENGRGNFPPRFSGLQFPNYSSELNVNALELDDSALYLCASSVTGKGEQFFGPGTRLTVL.

This clone was seen a single time. The chain combines TRBV18 with TRBJ2-7; perhaps TRBD1 as D (5 bases). V dropped 5 bases and J dropped 3 bases, with 8 bases sitting between them. The CDR3 covers 12 residues. Germline CDR1 is KGHSH and CDR2 is LQKENI. CDR3 amino acids: CASSARVYEQYF. The DNA of the CDR3 is TGTGCCAGCTCAGCCAGGGTCTACGAGCAGTACTTC.

V gene TRBV27 combines with J gene TRBJ2-5; TRBD1 matches 7 bases. The CDR3 runs to 14 residues. Germline V lookup: CDR1 MNHEY, CDR2 SMNVEV (reference sequence). The ends lost 5 bases at V and 1 base at J; junction bases unmatched: 4. This CDR3 is CASSPGQLQETQYF. The CDR3 DNA reads as TGTGCCAGCAGTCCGGGACAGCTCCAAGAGACCCAGTACTTC.

The CDR3 nucleotides read TGTGCCAGCAGTTTATACCGGACGAACACTGAAGCTTTCTTT. Translating it yields CASSLYRTNTEAFF. The genes are TRBV27 and TRBJ1-1; no reliable D call. CDR1 and CDR2 from the germline V gene are MNHEY and SMNVEV (reference sequence). This CDR3 contains 14 residues. Trimming pared 1 base from V and 1 base from J, leaving 7 bases between.

The count of this clone is one. This chain links TRBV4-1 with TRBJ2-3; 9 bases line up with TRBD2. The V segment lost 4 bases and the J segment 5 bases; nucleotides outside the gene matches: 10. CDR3 length: 16 residues. The V gene's germline CDR1 is MGHRA and CDR2 YSYEKL. The CDR3 DNA reads TGCGCCAGCAGCCCTCTGACTAGCGGACATAGAGATACGCAGTATTTT. Amino acids: CASSPLTSGHRDTQYF.

This sequence joins TRBV5-4 and TRBJ2-7; tentatively, D is TRBD1 or TRBD2 (6 bases each). V gave up 1 base and J gave up 4 bases, with 9 bases separating them. This CDR3 comprises 13 residues. Germline CDR1 SGHNT, CDR2 YYREEE (reference sequence). The CDR3 coding sequence is TGTGCCAGCAGCTTGTGGGGGGCTTACGAGCAGTACTTC. Translated: CASSLWGAYEQYF.

V usage is TRBV7-2 and J usage is TRBJ2-7; D might be TRBD2 (6 bases). The CDR3 runs to 16 residues. Germline V gives CDR1 SGHTA, CDR2 FQGNSA. The germline V and J ends were trimmed by 1 base and 0 bases, with 13 bases remaining between them. The CDR3: CASSLVVGRLSYEQYF. As DNA, the CDR3 is TGTGCCAGCAGCTTAGTTGTCGGGAGACTCTCCTACGAGCAGTACTTC.

In this sample, this clone turned up once. The chain is built from TRBV7-9 and TRBJ2-5, with 10 bases identical to TRBD1. The CDR3 is made up of 15 amino acids. V lost 0 bases, J lost 5 bases, and 3 bases stayed unmatched. Germline V gene lookup returns CDR1 SEHNR and CDR2 FQNEAQ (reference sequence). The DNA for the CDR3 is TGTGCCAGCAGCTTAGCGCGGACAGGGGGGGAGACCCAGTACTTC. Protein: CASSLARTGGETQYF.

The V call is TRBV9, the J call TRBJ2-1; the match to TRBD2 covers 7 bases. From germline, CDR1 is SGDLS and CDR2 YYNGEE. The CDR3 totals 15 residues. J was trimmed by 4 bases and V by 6 bases; bases with no gene match: 10. The CDR3 DNA is TGTGCCAGCATTCCCGGGACTAACCCGTACAATGAGCAGTTCTTC. It yields the protein CASIPGTNPYNEQFF.

V is TRBV7-2 and J is TRBJ2-5, with TRBD1 identical over 8 bases. J lost 4 bases, V lost 3 bases, and 4 bases had no gene match. Germline V gene data show CDR1 as SGHTA and CDR2 as FQGNSA. The CDR3 sequence is 14 residues long. The CDR3 loop reads CASSFQGAGETQYF. The DNA of the CDR3 is TGTGCCAGCAGCTTTCAGGGGGCTGGAGAGACCCAGTACTTC.

The rearrangement links TRBV28 to TRBJ1-1; D may be TRBD1 (6 bases). This CDR3 is built from 10 residues. Germline values: CDR1 MDHEN, CDR2 SYDVKM. V dropped 7 bases and J dropped 8 bases, with 8 bases sitting between them. The CDR3 spells CASKDREAFF. In nucleotides, the CDR3 is TGTGCCAGCAAAGACAGGGAAGCTTTCTTT.

The chain combines TRBV7-2 with TRBJ2-7, with 11 nucleotides matching TRBD2. Germline CDR1 is SGHTA and CDR2 is FQGNSA. V dropped 7 bases and J dropped 4; count of bases not matched to a gene: 9. This CDR3 region has 15 residues. The CDR3 sequence: CASTRTSGLFYEQYF. DNA for the CDR3: TGTGCCAGCACCAGGACTAGCGGGTTGTTTTACGAGCAGTACTTC.

The table lists this clone with a few counts. The rearrangement links TRBV19 to TRBJ1-1; possibly TRBD1 for D (5 bases). The length of the CDR3 is 13 residues. Trimming stripped 10 bases from V and 5 bases from J, with 17 bases between. Germline CDR1 LNHDA, CDR2 SQIVND (reference sequence). CDR3 in DNA: TGTGCCACCGTGGGGGGGATGACGACTGAAGCTTTCTTT. Encoded protein: CATVGGMTTEAFF. The whole variable domain, remainder taken from reference TRBV19 and TRBJ1-1, is DGGITQSPKYLFRKEGQNVTLSCEQNLNHDAMYWYRQDPGQGLRLIYYSQIVNDFQKGDIAEGYSVSREKKESFPLTVTSAQKNPTAFYLCATVGGMTTEAFFGQGTRLTVV.

The chain carries TRBV4-2 and TRBJ2-7, with 11 bases identical to TRBD2. Unmatched junction bases numbered 5, after V lost 0 bases and J lost 4 bases. Germline assignment: CDR1 LGHNA and CDR2 YNFKEQ. This CDR3 has 16 residues. DNA for the CDR3: TGTGCCAGCAGCCAAGAAGGACTAGCGGGCACATACGAGCAGTACTTC. It yields the protein CASSQEGLAGTYEQYF.

V gene TRBV14 combines with J gene TRBJ2-1, with 7 nucleotides matching TRBD2. The germline V gene encodes CDR1 SGHDN and CDR2 FVKESK. J gave up 4 bases and V 0 bases, and 3 bases lay outside the gene matches. The CDR3 is made up of 15 amino acids. Written as DNA, the CDR3 is TGTGCCAGCAGCCAAGAGTGGGGGGGTTACAATGAGCAGTTCTTC. This gives the protein CASSQEWGGYNEQFF.

The chain couples TRBV7-2 to TRBJ2-1, with D uncertain. Germline V gene sequence: CDR1 SGHTA, CDR2 FQGNSA. This CDR3 is built from 12 residues. V was cut by 8 bases and J by 7 bases, with 12 bases left in between. The CDR3 DNA reads as TGTGCCAGCGGGGTCCGGGCGAATGAGCAGTTCTTC. It codes for CASGVRANEQFF.

CDR3 in DNA: TGTGCCAGCAGTTTATTTGCTTTCACAGGGGACGGTTATGGCTACACCTTC. As protein: CASSLFAFTGDGYGYTF. This rearrangement joins TRBV27 to TRBJ1-2; 7 nucleotides line up with TRBD1. Trimming took 1 base from V and 5 from J; bases not matched to a gene: 13. This CDR3 has 17 amino acids. From germline, CDR1 is MNHEY and CDR2 SMNVEV (reference sequence).

This chain connects TRBV10-3 to TRBJ1-1; D is perhaps TRBD1 (6 bases). This CDR3 spans 12 amino acids. V was shortened by 6 bases and J by 1 base, with 6 bases between the two germline ends. Per the germline V gene, CDR1 is ENHRY and CDR2 is SYGVKD. The CDR3 region has the DNA TGTGCCATCAGCAGGGGGAACACTGAAGCTTTCTTT. Protein: CAISRGNTEAFF.

The chain joins TRBV6-6 to TRBJ1-4; TRBD1 matches 12 bases. Trimming took 6 bases from V and 7 from J; bases not matched to a gene: 6. Germline loops: CDR1 MNHNY, CDR2 SVGAGI (reference sequence). The CDR3 length is 15 residues. CDR3 DNA: TGTGCCAGCAGAAGGGACAGGGGGCACCCTGAAAAACTGTTTTTT. This translates into CASRRDRGHPEKLFF.